The 23 T cell receptor beta chains reported below all come from one sample, sequenced in a study of blood T cell repertoires in COVID-19. Using immunoSEQ multiplex PCR, the repertoire was profiled, and TCRdb retains in-frame clones only, with some absent. Here the sample spans 310,000 or so clones, just over 85% being singletons. The sample consisted of PBMCs or T cells enriched from blood (not recorded which). The receptors come from a woman younger than 35 who had recovered from COVID-19.

V and J are TRBV6-5 and TRBJ2-1; weak D call: TRBD2 (6 bases). The ends were cut back, 3 bases at V and 10 bases at J, with 13 bases in the middle. Germline CDR1 is MNHEY and CDR2 is SVGAGI. The CDR3 runs to 13 residues. The CDR3 region is CASSYSGLWEQFF. The CDR3 DNA follows: TGTGCCAGCAGTTATTCGGGACTGTGGGAGCAGTTCTTC.

This chain joins TRBV3-1 (or the pseudogene TRBV3-2) and TRBJ2-1; TRBD2 aligns across 8 bases. Germline V lookup: CDR1 LGHDT, CDR2 YNNKEL (reference sequence). CDR3 length: 17 residues. V was pared by 4 bases and J by 1 base, with 9 bases of the junction left unmatched. CDR3 sequence reads: CASSPISGIMSYNEQFF. The CDR3 nucleotides are TGTGCCAGCAGCCCGATTAGCGGGATCATGTCCTACAATGAGCAGTTCTTC.

The chain recombines TRBV5-4 with TRBJ2-7; a possible D gene is TRBD2 (5 bases). Germline lookup yields CDR1 SGHNT and CDR2 YYREEE (reference sequence). Trimming pared 4 bases from V and 7 bases from J, leaving 15 bases between. This CDR3 comprises 13 residues. CDR3 loop: CASSPDLGGEQYF. Written as DNA, the CDR3 is TGTGCCAGCAGCCCCGACCTAGGAGGTGAGCAGTACTTC.

This chain joins TRBV21-1 and TRBJ2-5; the tabulated D call, TRBD2, remains unverified against the DNA. TRBV21-1 is tagged as a pseudogene. The CDR3 totals 15 residues. CDR3 residues: CASSPPRGGDGTQYF. In nucleotides, the CDR3 is TGTGCCAGCAGCCCCCCTCGTGGGGGGGACGGGACCCAGTACTTC.

The genes are TRBV7-4 and TRBJ1-5; D may be TRBD1 (5 bases). This CDR3 is built from 19 residues. Trimming removed 1 base at V and 2 bases at J, with 21 bases between. The germline V gene has CDR1 SGHVT and CDR2 SQSDAQ. This CDR3 reads CASSLGVPRQTLRNQPQHF. As DNA, the CDR3 is TGTGCCAGCAGCTTAGGAGTCCCCAGACAGACTCTCCGCAATCAGCCCCAGCATTTT.

As concerns this clone: The sample holds other DNA sequences that translate to the same CDR3. The chain has TRBV5-6 and TRBJ2-7, with D tentatively TRBD1 (6 bases). The CDR3 loop spans 13 amino acids. V was pared by 5 bases and J by 0 bases, with 9 bases between. Germline-derived CDR1 and CDR2 are SGHDT and YYEEEE. The CDR3 region is CASSRTASYEQYF. CDR3 DNA sequence: TGTGCCAGCAGTCGGACAGCCTCCTACGAGCAGTACTTC.

The chain joins TRBV2 to TRBJ2-6; perhaps TRBD1 as D (6 bases). Germline CDR1 and CDR2: SNHLY and FYNNEI. The CDR3 length is 15 residues. Trimming took off 6 bases at V and 0 bases at J, with 9 bases between the two ends. CDR3: CASRQGTSGANVLTF. CDR3 DNA: TGTGCCAGCAGACAGGGAACCTCTGGGGCCAACGTCCTGACTTTC.

This clone was counted between two and nine times. The rearrangement uses TRBV6-5 and TRBJ1-1; 8 bases map to TRBD1. This CDR3 is built from 14 residues. Germline lookup yields CDR1 MNHEY and CDR2 SVGAGI. V lost 6 bases to trimming and J lost 4 bases; unmatched junction nucleotides: 7. This chain's CDR3 is CASSRTGYGTEAFF. CDR3 nucleotide sequence: TGTGCCAGCAGCCGGACAGGGTATGGCACTGAAGCTTTCTTT.

The chain recombines TRBV2 with TRBJ1-1; D not resolved. This CDR3 spans 13 amino acids. The V gene lost 6 bases and the J gene lost 5 bases, with 13 bases spanning the gap. The germline V gene encodes CDR1 SNHLY and CDR2 FYNNEI. CDR3 sequence: CASRSTPRTEAFF. The DNA for the CDR3 is TGTGCCAGCAGATCCACCCCCCGGACTGAAGCTTTCTTT.

The chain links TRBV30 to TRBJ2-3, with D unclear. Deletions cut 2 bases from V and 3 bases from J, with 12 bases between. CDR1 and CDR2 (germline): GTSNPN, SVGIG (reference sequence). The CDR3 has 14 residues. The CDR3 DNA is TGTGCCTGGAGTAGTCTAGTGGGTACAGATACGCAGTATTTT. This gives the protein CAWSSLVGTDTQYF.

This clone was counted a few times. The chain joins TRBV5-1 to TRBJ1-4; TRBD1 might be the D (6 bases). CDR1 is SGHRS and CDR2 is YFSETQ in the germline V gene. There are 14 residues in the CDR3. Between the trimmed V and J ends, which lost 7 bases and 5 bases, there was a span of 15 bases. CDR3 in DNA: TGCGCCAGCTCCTATACAGGGATAAATGAAAAACTGTTTTTT. This codes for CASSYTGINEKLFF. Combining the CDR3 with reference TRBV5-1 and TRBJ1-4 gives the whole variable domain KAGVTQTPRYLIKTRGQQVTLSCSPISGHRSVSWYQQTPGQGLQFLFEYFSETQRNKGNFPGRFSGRQFSNSRSEMNVSTLELGDSALYLCASSYTGINEKLFFGSGTQLSVL.

The chain carries TRBV28 and TRBJ2-1; TRBD1 agrees at 7 bases. This CDR3 has 13 residues. The V segment lost 4 bases and the J segment 6 bases; nucleotides outside the gene matches: 3. Per germline, CDR1 MDHEN and CDR2 SYDVKM. Here the CDR3 DNA reads TGTGCCAGCAGTTCGGGACAGTCCAATGAGCAGTTCTTC. It translates to CASSSGQSNEQFF.

This chain joins TRBV5-1 and TRBJ2-7; TRBD2 matches 8 bases. Germline V gene lookup returns CDR1 SGHRS and CDR2 YFSETQ. V gave up 0 bases and J gave up 1 base; unmatched junction bases: 12. The CDR3 consists of 18 residues. The CDR3 DNA follows: TGCGCCAGCAGCTTGGGTGAATCGAGCGGGAGTCTATCCTACGAGCAGTACTTC. Translating it yields CASSLGESSGSLSYEQYF.

The V and J genes are TRBV5-1 and TRBJ1-5, with D tentatively TRBD1 (5 bases). The CDR3 is made up of 14 amino acids. Germline CDR1 reads SGHRS; CDR2 reads YFSETQ. Trimming left V 4 bases short and J 6 bases short, with 14 bases between. This CDR3 is CASSPGGESQPQHF. The CDR3 DNA sequence: TGCGCCAGCAGCCCGGGGGGGGAGTCTCAGCCCCAGCATTTT.

This chain uses TRBV28 with TRBJ1-5; tentatively, D is TRBD1 (6 bases). Germline lookup yields CDR1 MDHEN and CDR2 SYDVKM. The ends were cut back, 5 bases at V and 2 bases at J, with 10 bases in the middle. The CDR3 loop spans 14 amino acids. This CDR3 is CASSGGGGNQPQHF. The CDR3 region has the DNA TGTGCCAGCAGTGGCGGGGGCGGCAATCAGCCCCAGCATTTT.

This chain links TRBV5-1 with TRBJ2-1; D gene uncertain. CDR3 size: 14 residues. Between the trimmed V and J ends, which lost 4 bases and 2 bases, there was a span of 10 bases. Germline CDR1 and CDR2: SGHRS and YFSETQ. CDR3 nucleotides: TGCGCCAGCAGCGTAGAGGCCGCCTACAATGAGCAGTTCTTC. Its translation is CASSVEAAYNEQFF.

The chain is built from TRBV19 and TRBJ1-1; D is ambiguous. Trimming left V 8 bases short and J 4 bases short, with 14 bases between. CDR3 length equals 13 residues. Germline V gives CDR1 LNHDA, CDR2 SQIVND (reference sequence). The CDR3 DNA sequence: TGTGCCAGTGATGACCGCCGGGGCACTGAAGCTTTCTTT. This translates into CASDDRRGTEAFF.

At least ten counts were recorded for this clone. V and J are TRBV10-3 and TRBJ1-2; a weak D match, TRBD1 (6 bases). CDR3 length: 17 residues. Germline V CDR1 and CDR2: ENHRY, SYGVKD. V shed 11 bases and J shed 3 bases, with 28 bases lying between them. The CDR3 sequence is CAVKGEYKSDPHYGYTF. In nucleotides, the CDR3 is TGTGCCGTAAAGGGGGAGTATAAATCGGACCCCCACTATGGCTACACCTTC.

The genes are TRBV6-5 and TRBJ1-6, with D possibly TRBD1 on 5 matching bases. V lost 5 bases, J lost 6 bases, and 14 bases lay in between. Germline-derived CDR1 and CDR2 are MNHEY and SVGAGI. This CDR3 is 15 amino acids long. CDR3 in DNA: TGTGCCAGCAGTCATAGACAGACAATTAATTCACCCCTCCACTTT. Its protein is CASSHRQTINSPLHF.

This chain connects TRBV7-9 to TRBJ1-1; D unclear. V dropped 3 bases and J dropped 4 bases, with 6 bases sitting between them. The germline V gene encodes CDR1 SEHNR and CDR2 FQNEAQ (reference sequence). The CDR3 is 12 residues long. Here the CDR3 reads CASSFEGTEAFF. Written as DNA, the CDR3 is TGTGCCAGCAGCTTCGAGGGCACTGAAGCTTTCTTT.

The rearrangement joins TRBV5-1 to TRBJ2-1; 9 bases agree with TRBD1. Trimming at V came to 5 bases and at J to 7 bases, leaving 4 bases not matched to a gene. Germline CDR1 SGHRS, CDR2 YFSETQ. The CDR3 runs 13 residues. CDR3 nucleotide sequence: TGCGCCAGCAGTGGGACAGGGAGGAATGAGCAGTTCTTC. Translated, it gives CASSGTGRNEQFF.

V gene TRBV4-1 combines with J gene TRBJ2-7; tentatively, D is TRBD1 (5 bases). This CDR3 has 17 amino acids. Germline V CDR1 and CDR2: MGHRA, YSYEKL. Trimming pared 3 bases from V and 0 bases from J, leaving 18 bases between. CDR3 nucleotide sequence: TGCGCCAGCAGCCAGATCCCTCTGCCGACAGTCTCCTACGAGCAGTACTTC. This sequence encodes CASSQIPLPTVSYEQYF.

The rearrangement links TRBV28 to TRBJ1-5; no definite D call. The CDR3 runs 12 residues. The V end was cut by 4 bases, the J end by 7 bases, with 8 bases between. Looked up from germline, CDR1 is MDHEN and CDR2 is SYDVKM. DNA of the CDR3: TGTGCCAGCAGTTCGTACAGCCAGCCCCAGCATTTT. This sequence encodes CASSSYSQPQHF.